The 27 T cell receptor beta chains below all came from one sample that was sequenced in a study of neoadjuvant anti-PD-1 for oral cavity cancer. TCRdb's table, derived via immunoSEQ multiplex PCR, lists solely in-frame clones and lacks some. The sample holds about 15,000 clones, less than 75% seen once. Sequencing was performed on PBMCs, taken before nivolumab (anti-PD-1) treatment. These receptors came from a person aged 35-79 years with oral cavity squamous cell carcinoma.

The chain uses TRBV6-1 and TRBJ1-2; 9 positions agree with TRBD1. Trimming at V came to 4 bases and at J to 4 bases, leaving 7 bases not matched to a gene. The CDR3 is 15 residues long. Per germline, CDR1 MNHNS and CDR2 SASEGT. The CDR3 region is CASSGTGALPYGYTF. The CDR3 DNA is TGTGCCAGCAGTGGGACAGGGGCGCTACCCTATGGCTACACCTTC.

The chain is built from TRBV19 and TRBJ1-1; a weak D match, TRBD1 (5 bases). The CDR3 covers 11 residues. The germline gives CDR1 LNHDA, CDR2 SQIVND (reference sequence). Trimming cost V 5 bases and J 8 bases, with 9 bases left between them. In DNA, the CDR3 is TGTGCCAGTAGTGCCAGGGCCGAAGCTTTCTTT. It is translated as CASSARAEAFF.

The chain links TRBV6-5 to TRBJ1-5; 8 bases match TRBD1. Germline V gives CDR1 MNHEY, CDR2 SVGAGI. Trimming removed 0 bases from V and 3 bases from J; junction bases left unmatched: 1. CDR3 size: 15 residues. As DNA, the CDR3 is TGTGCCAGCAGTTACTCACAGGGGGTCAATCAGCCCCAGCATTTT. Protein: CASSYSQGVNQPQHF.

This clone was seen more than once but under ten times. V is TRBV7-7 and J is TRBJ2-2, with 9 bases that match TRBD1. CDR1 and CDR2 from the germline V gene are SSHAT and FNYEAQ (reference sequence). J lost 1 base, V lost 5 bases, and 2 bases had no gene match. CDR3 length equals 15 residues. Here the CDR3 DNA reads TGTGCCAGCAGCCCGGGACAGGGGAACACCGGGGAGCTGTTTTTT. Translation: CASSPGQGNTGELFF. The complete variable domain, with remaining parts taken from reference TRBV7-7 and TRBJ2-2, reads GAGVSQSPRYKVTKRGQDVTLRCDPISSHATLYWYQQALGQGPEFLTYFNYEAQPDKSGLPSDRFSAERPEGSISTLTIQRTEQRDSAMYRCASSPGQGNTGELFFGEGSRLTVL.

This chain links TRBV25-1 with TRBJ2-7, with TRBD1 matching over 10 bases. Losses at the gene ends were 4 bases for V and 1 base for J; bases not matched to a gene: 4. The CDR3 has 15 residues. Germline lookup yields CDR1 MGHDK and CDR2 SYGVNS. CDR3 region: CASSAGQGRSYEQYF. DNA of the CDR3: TGTGCCAGCAGTGCGGGACAGGGGAGGTCCTACGAGCAGTACTTC.

The CDR3 protein is CASSLWGGMAYGYTF. For the CDR3, the DNA is TGTGCCAGCAGCTTATGGGGAGGGATGGCCTATGGCTACACCTTC. The chain links TRBV13 to TRBJ1-2; D ambiguous. CDR3 length: 15 residues. Germline CDR1 is PRHDT and CDR2 is FYEKMQ (reference sequence). The V end was cut by 2 bases, the J end by 4 bases, with 14 bases between. The full variable domain, with the rest looked up from reference TRBV13 and TRBJ1-2, is AAGVIQSPRHLIKEKRETATLKCYPIPRHDTVYWYQQGPGQDPQFLISFYEKMQSDKGSIPDRFSAQQFSDYHSELNMSSLELGDSALYFCASSLWGGMAYGYTFGSGTRLTVV.

The V gene is TRBV10-1, the J gene TRBJ2-3; no firm D call. Looked up from germline, CDR1 is WNHNN and CDR2 is SYGVQD (reference sequence). Trimming stripped 5 bases from V and 5 bases from J, with 5 bases between. CDR3 size: 11 residues. CDR3 in amino acids: CASSLGDTQYF. CDR3 DNA: TGCGCCAGCAGTTTAGGAGATACGCAGTATTTT.

Written as DNA, the CDR3 is TGCGCCAGCAGCTTTTCTGCAGGGGGGTACAATGAGCAGTTCTTC. Amino acid sequence: CASSFSAGGYNEQFF. This sequence joins TRBV5-1 and TRBJ2-1, with TRBD1 as a possible D gene (7 bases). Trimming cost V 2 bases and J 4 bases, with 13 bases left between them. In germline, CDR1 is SGHRS, CDR2 YFSETQ. The CDR3 covers 15 residues.

The chain employs TRBV14 and TRBJ2-1, with D unclear. The CDR3 has 11 residues. Germline V gene data show CDR1 as SGHDN and CDR2 as FVKESK. V gave up 2 bases and J gave up 7 bases, with 3 bases separating them. CDR3 nucleotides: TGTGCCAGCAGCCAATATAATGAGCAGTTCTTC. It encodes CASSQYNEQFF.

This rearrangement joins TRBV15 to TRBJ2-7; 10 nucleotides agree with TRBD2. Per germline, CDR1 LNHNV and CDR2 YYDKDF (reference sequence). The length of the CDR3 is 15 residues. V lost 1 base and J lost 2; bases outside the gene matches: 2. Written as DNA, the CDR3 is TGTGCCACCAGCAGAGCACTAGCGGGAACCTACGAGCAGTACTTC. It codes for CATSRALAGTYEQYF. The full variable domain, with the rest looked up from reference TRBV15 and TRBJ2-7, is DAMVIQNPRYQVTQFGKPVTLSCSQTLNHNVMYWYQQKSSQAPKLLFHYYDKDFNNEADTPDNFQSRRPNTSFCFLDIRSPGLGDTAMYLCATSRALAGTYEQYFGPGTRLTVT.

The rearrangement links TRBV30 to TRBJ1-2; possibly TRBD1 for D (5 bases). The V end was cut by 0 bases, the J end by 3 bases, with 11 bases between. Germline CDR1 and CDR2: GTSNPN and SVGIG (reference sequence). The CDR3 runs to 14 residues. As DNA, the CDR3 is TGTGCCTGGAGTGTTGCGATGGGGCACTATGGCTACACCTTC. Its protein is CAWSVAMGHYGYTF.

This chain links TRBV5-5 with TRBJ1-4; 7 bases fit TRBD1. The ends lost 0 bases at V and 8 bases at J; junction bases unmatched: 10. Per the germline V gene, CDR1 is SGHKS and CDR2 is YYEKEE (reference sequence). The CDR3 extends over 16 amino acids. The CDR3 spells CASSLVAAGGGEKLFF. As DNA, the CDR3 is TGTGCCAGCAGCTTGGTCGCAGCAGGGGGTGGCGAAAAACTGTTTTTT.

This chain joins TRBV5-5 and TRBJ2-7; D call uncertain. CDR1 is SGHKS and CDR2 is YYEKEE in the germline V gene (reference sequence). The CDR3 spans 13 residues. Trimming took 0 bases from V and 2 from J, leaving 6 bases between them. The CDR3 loop reads CASSLEVAYEQYF. CDR3 coding DNA: TGTGCCAGCAGCTTGGAGGTTGCCTACGAGCAGTACTTC. Full variable domain (remainder filled in from reference TRBV5-5 and TRBJ2-7): DAGVTQSPTHLIKTRGQQVTLRCSPISGHKSVSWYQQVLGQGPQFIFQYYEKEERGRGNFPDRFSARQFPNYSSELNVNALLLGDSALYLCASSLEVAYEQYFGPGTRLTVT.

This chain joins TRBV2 and TRBJ2-4, with D unresolved. CDR3 length: 18 amino acids. Trimming took 0 bases from V and 0 from J, leaving 15 bases between them. Germline V gene data show CDR1 as SNHLY and CDR2 as FYNNEI. The CDR3 DNA sequence: TGTGCCAGCAGTGAAGCAATGTTAGTGGGGTTAGCCAAAAACATTCAGTACTTC. Its protein is CASSEAMLVGLAKNIQYF.

The J gene is TRBJ2-7, the V gene TRBV7-2; weak D call: TRBD1 (5 bases). Trimming left V 1 base short and J 2 bases short, with 12 bases between. The length of the CDR3 is 15 residues. Germline V gene data show CDR1 as SGHTA and CDR2 as FQGNSA. DNA for the CDR3: TGTGCCAGCAGCTTAGAGAAGGGGTTGACCTACGAGCAGTACTTC. Translating it yields CASSLEKGLTYEQYF.

The chain is built from TRBV19 and TRBJ2-6; D possibly corresponds to TRBD2 (5 bases). The CDR3 runs 16 residues. Germline V CDR1 and CDR2: LNHDA, SQIVND (reference sequence). V was pared by 7 bases and J by 1 base, with 14 bases between. DNA of the CDR3: TGTGCCAGTACTCCTCGTCGGGGATCTGGGGCCAACGTCCTGACTTTC. Amino acids: CASTPRRGSGANVLTF.

In this sample, this clone turned up a few times. This chain links TRBV7-9 with TRBJ1-1; D gene uncertain. Germline assignment: CDR1 SEHNR and CDR2 FQNEAQ (reference sequence). V gave up 0 bases and J gave up 1 base, with 9 bases separating them. The CDR3 is 15 residues long. The CDR3 DNA reads TGTGCCAGCAGCTTAGCGGTTCCGCGGAACACTGAAGCTTTCTTT. It encodes CASSLAVPRNTEAFF.

V gene TRBV29-1 combines with J gene TRBJ1-1; a weak D match, TRBD1 (6 bases). From germline, CDR1 is SQVTM and CDR2 ANQGSEA. The CDR3 runs to 13 residues. DNA of the CDR3: TGCAGTGTCGAAGGGCAGGGGCGCACTGAAGCTTTCTTT. Protein product: CSVEGQGRTEAFF.

The V call is TRBV14, the J call TRBJ2-2; 10 bases fit TRBD2. Trimming cost V 4 bases and J 4 bases; bases outside gene matches: 3. CDR1 is SGHDN and CDR2 is FVKESK in the germline V gene. The CDR3 runs to 15 residues. The CDR3 is CASSLSGGSTGELFF. The CDR3 nucleotides are TGTGCCAGCAGCCTTAGCGGGGGGTCCACCGGGGAGCTGTTTTTT.

J is TRBJ2-6 and V is TRBV5-1, with D possibly matching TRBD1 (5 bases). Looked up from germline, CDR1 is SGHRS and CDR2 is YFSETQ. The germline V and J ends were trimmed by 1 base and 0 bases, with 11 bases remaining between them. The length of the CDR3 is 17 residues. In nucleotides, the CDR3 is TGCGCCAGCAGCTTGAGGCAGGGAAACTCTGGGGCCAACGTCCTGACTTTC. Amino acids: CASSLRQGNSGANVLTF.

The CDR3 DNA reads TGTGCCAGCAGCTTTCGGGAGCGGCATTCACCCCTCCACTTT. Amino acids: CASSFRERHSPLHF. The rearrangement joins TRBV7-9 to TRBJ1-6; no reliable D call. The germline V and J ends were trimmed by 3 bases and 8 bases, with 11 bases remaining between them. The CDR3 has 14 residues. Germline lookup yields CDR1 SEHNR and CDR2 FQNEAQ (reference sequence).

The CDR3 DNA sequence: TGCGCCAGCAGCTTGGCTGGGACAGATGGCTACACCTTC. It is translated as CASSLAGTDGYTF. The rearrangement joins TRBV5-1 to TRBJ1-2; 7 bases match TRBD1. The V gene end was trimmed by 0 bases and the J gene end by 6 bases; junction bases not matched to a gene: 2. Germline loops: CDR1 SGHRS, CDR2 YFSETQ. This CDR3 comprises 13 residues.

The chain recombines TRBV19 with TRBJ1-2; D is uncertain. Germline V gene lookup returns CDR1 LNHDA and CDR2 SQIVND (reference sequence). V shed 9 bases and J shed 8 bases, with 22 bases lying between them. This CDR3 contains 14 residues. Written as DNA, the CDR3 is TGTGCCAGCGATAACACTGGGGTACGAGGAGGCTACACCTTC. Residues: CASDNTGVRGGYTF.

The V and J genes are TRBV2 and TRBJ2-5; D is unresolved. Germline assignment: CDR1 SNHLY and CDR2 FYNNEI. This CDR3 is 10 amino acids long. The V and J ends lost 5 bases and 3 bases respectively, with 1 base between them. CDR3 sequence reads: CASSKETQYF. The CDR3 DNA follows: TGTGCCAGCAGTAAAGAGACCCAGTACTTC.

The genes are TRBV19 and TRBJ1-1, with no clear D. Per the germline V gene, CDR1 is LNHDA and CDR2 is SQIVND (reference sequence). The V end was cut by 4 bases, the J end by 5 bases, with 11 bases between. The CDR3 consists of 13 residues. The CDR3 spells CASSTARRTEAFF. Written as DNA, the CDR3 is TGTGCCAGTAGTACTGCCAGGAGGACTGAAGCTTTCTTT.

The chain combines TRBV28 with TRBJ1-1; D call uncertain. This CDR3 is 14 amino acids long. V lost 3 bases and J lost 9, with 17 bases in between. Germline assignment: CDR1 MDHEN and CDR2 SYDVKM. CDR3 nucleotide sequence: TGTGCCAGCAGTTTGGCCCCCGTCGTGCTACAAGCTTTCTTT. Translating it yields CASSLAPVVLQAFF.

The rearrangement links TRBV6-1 to TRBJ1-1; tentatively, D is TRBD1 (5 bases). Germline lookup yields CDR1 MNHNS and CDR2 SASEGT. The CDR3 has 14 amino acids. Trimming removed 1 base at V and 3 bases at J, with 9 bases between. The CDR3 region is CASSEDRGYTEAFF. The CDR3 nucleotides read TGTGCCAGCAGTGAAGATAGGGGCTACACTGAAGCTTTCTTT.